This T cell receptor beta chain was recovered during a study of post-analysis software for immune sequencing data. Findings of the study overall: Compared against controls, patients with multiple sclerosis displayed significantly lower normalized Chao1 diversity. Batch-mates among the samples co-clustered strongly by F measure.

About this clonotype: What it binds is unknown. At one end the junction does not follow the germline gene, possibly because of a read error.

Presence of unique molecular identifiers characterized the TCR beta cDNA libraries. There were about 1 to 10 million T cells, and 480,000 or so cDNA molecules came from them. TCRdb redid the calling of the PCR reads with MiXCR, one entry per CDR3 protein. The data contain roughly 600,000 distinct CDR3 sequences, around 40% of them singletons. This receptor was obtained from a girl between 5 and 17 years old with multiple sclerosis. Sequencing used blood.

CDR3 DNA sequence: TGTGCCAGCAGTCGGGACAGGGCTGGGGCCAACGTCCGGACTTTC. Translation: CASSRDRAGANVRTF. V and J are TRBV6-2 or TRBV6-3 and TRBJ2-6, with 9 positions matching TRBD1. Germline loops: CDR1 MNHEY, CDR2 SVGEGT. CDR3 length: 15 residues.